Each of the 13 T cell receptor beta chains below was sequenced from the same sample in a study of T cells in Graves' hyperthyroidism and ophthalmopathy. TCR beta CDR3 sequences were amplified from RNA transcripts. The HTBI primer set drove a first-round RT-PCR of the TCR CDR3. In TCRdb, the multiplex PCR reads were re-called with MiXCR into one record per CDR3 protein. The sample holds under 350,000 distinct CDR3 sequences; about a sixth are singletons and the top ten take around 55%. The material sequenced was blood. The receptors originated from a woman aged 55-70 years with Graves' ophthalmopathy.

This clonotype was counted at least ten times. CDR3 sequence reads: CASSLENMNTEAFF. CDR3 in DNA: TGCGCCAGCAGCTTGGAGAATATGAACACTGAAGCTTTCTTT. The gene calls are TRBV5-1 and TRBJ1-1, with D unresolved. Germline CDR1 is SGHRS and CDR2 is YFSETQ. CDR3 length equals 14 residues. V lost 0 bases and J lost 0, with 6 bases in between.

The gene calls are TRBV5-8 and TRBJ1-3, with a tentative D call TRBD1 (6 bases). The V gene's germline CDR1 is SGHTS and CDR2 YDEGEE. Trimming cost V 4 bases and J 3 bases, with 8 bases left between them. There are 13 residues in the CDR3. CDR3 sequence: CASSDRNGNTIYF. The CDR3 coding sequence is TGTGCCAGCAGCGACAGGAATGGAAACACCATATATTTT.

This clonotype was seen at least ten times. The genes are TRBV11-3 and TRBJ2-2; no firm D call. Germline CDR1 SGHNT, CDR2 YENEEA. The CDR3 has 14 amino acids. V lost 0 bases, J lost 6 bases, and 8 bases lay in between. The CDR3 nucleotides read TGTGCCAGCAGCTTAGATCTCTCCGCCGGGGAGCTGTTTTTT. It yields the protein CASSLDLSAGELFF.

This sequence joins TRBV4-2 and TRBJ1-3; D is unclear. Looked up from germline, CDR1 is LGHNA and CDR2 is YNFKEQ. Trimming removed 0 bases from V and 4 bases from J, with 1 base in between. The CDR3 runs to 12 residues. The CDR3 sequence is CASSQEGNTIYF. The CDR3 nucleotides read TGTGCCAGCAGCCAAGAGGGAAACACCATATATTTT.

This clonotype was found a few times. The rearrangement joins TRBV4-1 to TRBJ2-7, with 9 bases that match TRBD1. Looked up from germline, CDR1 is MGHRA and CDR2 is YSYEKL. The CDR3 runs to 15 residues. The V and J ends lost 5 bases and 0 bases, in that order; junction bases with no gene match: 5. The DNA for the CDR3 is TGCGCCAGCAGCTACCGGGACAGGGTCTCCTACGAGCAGTACTTC. As protein: CASSYRDRVSYEQYF.

Ten or more counts support this clonotype. J is TRBJ2-3 and V is TRBV6-5; D call uncertain. Germline CDR1 is MNHEY and CDR2 is SVGAGI. Trimming shortened V by 1 base and J by 2 bases, and 7 bases separated the two germline ends. The length of the CDR3 is 14 residues. CDR3 nucleotides: TGTGCCAGCAGTTACTACGATTCCACAGATACGCAGTATTTT. It specifies CASSYYDSTDTQYF.

This clonotype was seen only a few times. The genes are TRBV6-1 and TRBJ1-2; the match to TRBD1 covers 10 bases. The CDR3 loop spans 14 amino acids. The germline CDR1 and CDR2 sequences are MNHNS and SASEGT. J lost 7 bases, V lost 5 bases, and 7 bases had no gene match. Here the CDR3 reads CASSSGQGVFGYTF. Here the CDR3 DNA reads TGTGCCAGCAGTTCCGGACAGGGGGTTTTTGGCTACACCTTC.

The chain recombines TRBV28 with TRBJ1-1; unclear D gene. The length of the CDR3 is 13 residues. Trimming stripped 3 bases from V and 6 bases from J, with 11 bases between. The germline V gene has CDR1 MDHEN and CDR2 SYDVKM. CDR3 in DNA: TGTGCCAGCAGTTTGGTTTACGGAGCTGAAGCTTTCTTT. Its translation: CASSLVYGAEAFF.

V usage is TRBV5-6 and J usage is TRBJ1-2; 11 bases agree with TRBD1. CDR3 length equals 14 residues. The germline CDR1 and CDR2 sequences are SGHDT and YYEEEE. V was pared by 5 bases and J by 4 bases, with 4 bases of the junction left unmatched. CDR3 loop: CASRRGQGVYGYTF. CDR3 in DNA: TGTGCCAGCAGAAGGGGACAGGGGGTCTATGGCTACACCTTC.

This chain uses TRBV24-1 with TRBJ1-2; TRBD1 might be the D (5 bases). V shed 5 bases and J shed 6 bases, with 9 bases lying between them. The CDR3 has 12 amino acids. Germline V gene data show CDR1 as KGHDR and CDR2 as SFDVKD. The chain's CDR3 is CATSAGGDGYTF. The CDR3 DNA reads as TGTGCCACCAGTGCCGGAGGGGATGGCTACACCTTC.

This clonotype appeared many times. This chain connects TRBV6-5 to TRBJ1-2, with TRBD1 identical over 9 bases. Germline CDR1 and CDR2: MNHEY and SVGAGI. The ends lost 0 bases at V and 7 bases at J; junction bases unmatched: 6. This CDR3 comprises 15 residues. The CDR3 is CASSYSPGQGSGYTF. CDR3 nucleotide sequence: TGTGCCAGCAGTTACTCTCCGGGACAGGGCTCTGGCTACACCTTC.

This clonotype has ten or more counts. The CDR3, as DNA: TGCAGTGCTATAGAGGGACACCATACGGGGAATTCACCCCTCCACTTT. Its translation is CSAIEGHHTGNSPLHF. The chain has TRBV20-1 and TRBJ1-6; D might be TRBD1 (6 bases). Trimming stripped 4 bases from V and 7 bases from J, with 20 bases between. There are 16 residues in the CDR3. Germline CDR1 DFQATT, CDR2 SNEGSKA (reference sequence).

This clonotype has a count of ten or more. This CDR3 is CASSLERGTEQYF. The CDR3 DNA is TGTGCCAGCAGCTTAGAGAGAGGAACCGAGCAGTACTTC. The chain is built from TRBV11-3 and TRBJ2-7; D ambiguous. Between the trimmed V and J ends, which lost 0 bases and 6 bases, there was a span of 9 bases. The CDR3 spans 13 residues. Germline loops: CDR1 SGHNT, CDR2 YENEEA.